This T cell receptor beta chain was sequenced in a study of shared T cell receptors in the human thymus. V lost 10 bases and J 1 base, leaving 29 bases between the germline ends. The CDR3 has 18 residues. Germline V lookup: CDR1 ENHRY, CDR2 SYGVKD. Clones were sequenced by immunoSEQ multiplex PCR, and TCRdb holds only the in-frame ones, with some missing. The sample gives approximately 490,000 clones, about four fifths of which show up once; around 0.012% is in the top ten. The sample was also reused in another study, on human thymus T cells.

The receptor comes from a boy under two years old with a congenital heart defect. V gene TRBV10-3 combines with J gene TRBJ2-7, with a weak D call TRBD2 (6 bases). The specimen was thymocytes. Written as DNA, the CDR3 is TGTGCCACCCCCTCAGTATTAAGTGGGAGGTATCTTTCCTACGAGCAGTACTTC. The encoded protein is CATPSVLSGRYLSYEQYF.